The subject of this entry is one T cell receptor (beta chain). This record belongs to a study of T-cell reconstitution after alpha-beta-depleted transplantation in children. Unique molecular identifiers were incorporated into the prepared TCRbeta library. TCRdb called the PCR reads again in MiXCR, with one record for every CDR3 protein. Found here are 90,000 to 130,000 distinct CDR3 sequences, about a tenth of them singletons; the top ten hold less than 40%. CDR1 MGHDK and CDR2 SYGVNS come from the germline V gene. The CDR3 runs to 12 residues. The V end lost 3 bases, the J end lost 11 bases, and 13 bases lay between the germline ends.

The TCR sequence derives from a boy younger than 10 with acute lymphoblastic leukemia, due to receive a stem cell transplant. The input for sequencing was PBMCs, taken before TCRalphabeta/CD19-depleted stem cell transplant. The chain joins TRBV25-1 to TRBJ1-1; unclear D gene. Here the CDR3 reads CASSEGWNSAFF. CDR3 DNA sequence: TGTGCCAGCAGTGAGGGTTGGAACTCCGCTTTCTTT. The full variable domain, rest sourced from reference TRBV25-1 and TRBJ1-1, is EADIYQTPRYLVIGTGKKITLECSQTMGHDKMYWYQQDPGMELHLIHYSYGVNSTEKGDLSSESTVSRIRTEHFPLTLESARPSHTSQYLCASSEGWNSAFFGQGTRLTVV.